This T cell receptor beta chain was profiled in a study of cytomegalovirus exposure and HLA in healthy donors (TCRdb year 2017). With respect to the entire study: According to a later analysis, one platform produced both the roughly 130 validation repertoires and the 666 repertoires of the first cohort. The aim of the study was to test whether cataloging public T cell receptors could identify signatures of past pathogen exposure. A separate validation cohort of over a hundred different subjects was used in addition to the roughly 640-subject first cohort. To predict cytomegalovirus infection status, the study brought together high-throughput TCR immunosequencing, statistical association of individual TCRs with disease status, and machine learning. Summary of the overall study and its limitations: A few of the identified cytomegalovirus-associated TCR beta chains were confirmed in vitro to be specific for cytomegalovirus antigens. A total of around 150 TCR beta chains were listed by the study as associated with cytomegalovirus. Cytomegalovirus status was reported to be diagnosed by the classifier with high specificity and sensitivity in both the original and validation cohorts. Across donors, most TCR sequences were observed very rarely, whereas some public TCRs were present in many individuals. According to the authors, the approach could potentially be generalized to other disease states and immunological phenotypes. Subsequent analysis determined that TCRs grouped into clusters in the first cohort also showed a tendency toward co-occurrence across the 120 validation repertoires, and 94% of cluster scores exceeded 0. A later analysis had no HLA typing for the validation cohort, so co-occurrence there was scored across all 120 repertoires.

Worth noting for this clone: Its target antigen remains unknown. Base qualities are not recorded, but no much larger clone differs from it by a single base.

The CDR1 and CDR2 encoded by the germline V gene are MNHNS and SASEGT. From cysteine to phenylalanine, the CDR3 is 15 amino acids long. This entry keeps only the CDR3 DNA: 45 bases, framed from base 1. The germline ends are 18 bases apart after V is trimmed by 5 bases and J by 5 bases. Donors formed part of the validation cohort, which comprised 120 subjects and was distinct from the first cohort of 550 to 850 subjects. The protocol used for the library was the immunoSEQ multiplex PCR assay. From the authors' description of their analysis: To diagnose cytomegalovirus status from the catalog of TCR beta chain sequences, a statistical classification framework was built. TCRdb re-hosts the immuneACCESS table, in-frame sequences only. Its copies lack some clones; in the studies checked, an unresolved V gene accounts for under half of them, and the cause for the rest is not known. The V and J calls and clone size were taken over from that table, and D and trimming were inferred from the DNA. This sample has tens of thousands of clones in its table, and about four fifths of those were observed once. 9% to 13% of the sample lies in the top ten.

The sequence was collected from a woman between 18 and 29 years old in good health and CMV-seropositive. Sequencing input: PBMCs. The chain joins TRBV6-1 to TRBJ1-1; the D gene is perhaps TRBD1, on 5 matching bases. The CDR3 loop reads CASSSLGGRKTEAFF. The base sequence is TGTGCCAGCAGTTCCCTGGGGGGACGTAAGACTGAAGCTTTCTTT.